The 14 T cell receptor beta chains listed next were all sequenced from one sample in a study of OX40 agonist ivuxolimab in advanced cancers. This table comes from immunoSEQ multiplex PCR, and its TCRdb copy is limited to in-frame clones, with some not included. The sample records approximately 89,000 clones, 70% to 90% being singletons. Sequencing used CD4+ or CD8+ T cells sorted from blood, obtained in a trial of the OX40 agonist ivuxolimab. Every receptor here comes from an adult with an advanced solid tumor such as melanoma, head and neck, liver or kidney cancer.

V gene TRBV19 combines with J gene TRBJ2-7, with D tentatively TRBD1 (6 bases). CDR3 size: 15 residues. Germline V CDR1 and CDR2: LNHDA, SQIVND (reference sequence). Trimming removed 5 bases from V and 0 bases from J, with 14 bases in between. DNA of the CDR3: TGTGCCAGTAGTGGCCGGGACACCGGCTCCTACGAGCAGTACTTC. This gives the protein CASSGRDTGSYEQYF.

The table lists this clone with a count of one. The chain links TRBV7-9 to TRBJ1-1; 8 bases are a match to TRBD1. The V gene end was trimmed by 5 bases and the J gene end by 5 bases; junction bases not matched to a gene: 7. Germline-derived CDR1 and CDR2 are SEHNR and FQNEAQ (reference sequence). This CDR3 comprises 14 residues. The CDR3 loop reads CASSIGTGQTEAFF. CDR3 coding DNA: TGTGCCAGCAGCATTGGGACAGGTCAAACTGAAGCTTTCTTT.

The gene calls are TRBV9 and TRBJ2-2; TRBD1 matches at 7 bases. The CDR3 is 15 residues long. The V gene's germline CDR1 is SGDLS and CDR2 YYNGEE. V shed 4 bases, J shed 4 bases, and the junction held 7 bases outside the gene matches. The CDR3 here is CASSREGAGTGELFF. CDR3 nucleotides: TGTGCCAGCAGCAGAGAGGGGGCGGGCACCGGGGAGCTGTTTTTT.

The chain combines TRBV6-1 with TRBJ2-2; D uncertain. Germline CDR1 reads MNHNS; CDR2 reads SASEGT. V dropped 4 bases and J dropped 3 bases, with 3 bases sitting between them. The CDR3 runs to 12 residues. CDR3 loop: CASSGHTGELFF. The CDR3 DNA follows: TGTGCCAGCAGTGGGCACACCGGGGAGCTGTTTTTT.

This chain joins TRBV5-1 and TRBJ2-7; 7 nucleotides align to TRBD1. This CDR3 spans 14 amino acids. The germline V gene has CDR1 SGHRS and CDR2 YFSETQ. Trimming took 5 bases from V and 5 from J; bases not matched to a gene: 10. In DNA form, the CDR3 reads TGCGCCAGCAGTTCAGGGGGTGTAGGAAACGAGCAGTACTTC. It yields the protein CASSSGGVGNEQYF.

The chain is built from TRBV4-3 and TRBJ2-6; D call uncertain. Trimming shortened V by 3 bases and J by 1 base, and 22 bases separated the two germline ends. This CDR3 is built from 20 residues. Germline V gives CDR1 LGHNA, CDR2 YSLEER. CDR3 in DNA: TGCGCCAGCAGCCACCTATCAGGCCCTCCGTTAGCTTCTGGGGCCAACGTCCTGACTTTC. Encoded protein: CASSHLSGPPLASGANVLTF.

V and J are TRBV29-1 and TRBJ1-1; D may be TRBD1 (5 bases). This CDR3 contains 13 residues. The ends were cut back, 2 bases at V and 4 bases at J, with 11 bases in the middle. Germline CDR1 is SQVTM and CDR2 is ANQGSEA. The CDR3 loop is CSVELPGGTEAFF. The CDR3 DNA sequence: TGCAGCGTTGAACTTCCTGGGGGCACTGAAGCTTTCTTT.

The table lists this clone with a count of one. The rearrangement joins TRBV11-1 to TRBJ1-4, with D unclear. CDR3 length: 13 amino acids. Trimming removed 0 bases at V and 6 bases at J, with 5 bases between. Germline-derived CDR1 and CDR2 are SGHAT and FQDESV (reference sequence). For the CDR3, the DNA is TGTGCCAGCAGCTTAGCTCTCTATGAAAAACTGTTTTTT. Protein: CASSLALYEKLFF.

This clone has just a few counts. This chain uses TRBV5-1 with TRBJ1-1; D perhaps matches TRBD1 (5 bases). Germline values: CDR1 SGHRS, CDR2 YFSETQ. The CDR3 is made up of 14 amino acids. Trimming pared 4 bases from V and 6 bases from J, leaving 16 bases between. CDR3 sequence: CASSNPAGGAEAFF. CDR3 bases: TGCGCCAGCAGCAACCCCGCTGGGGGGGCTGAAGCTTTCTTT.

The chain carries TRBV19 and TRBJ2-7; D tentatively fits TRBD1 or TRBD2 (5 bases each). V lost 7 bases to trimming and J lost 0 bases, with 10 bases between them. Germline loops: CDR1 LNHDA, CDR2 SQIVND (reference sequence). There are 13 residues in the CDR3. The CDR3 nucleotides read TGTGCCAGTACGGGACCATACTCCTACGAGCAGTACTTC. Encoded protein: CASTGPYSYEQYF.

The chain recombines TRBV6-6 with TRBJ1-1; no definite D call. The germline V gene encodes CDR1 MNHNY and CDR2 SVGAGI (reference sequence). This CDR3 is 14 amino acids long. V was pared by 5 bases and J by 1 base, with 11 bases between. The CDR3 DNA reads TGTGCCAGCAGTCCACTACAAGCGAACACTGAAGCTTTCTTT. Translating it yields CASSPLQANTEAFF.

Concerning this clone itself: This sample includes further DNA sequences coding for the same CDR3. The chain links TRBV9 to TRBJ2-3; the D gene is possibly TRBD2 (6 bases). In germline, CDR1 is SGDLS, CDR2 YYNGEE. V was shortened by 0 bases and J by 0 bases, with 8 bases between the two germline ends. This CDR3 contains 15 residues. DNA for the CDR3: TGTGCCAGCAGCGTAGTCGGGACTAGCACAGATACGCAGTATTTT. Its protein product is CASSVVGTSTDTQYF.

V usage is TRBV6-6 and J usage is TRBJ2-7; D is ambiguous. V dropped 5 bases and J dropped 5 bases, with 7 bases sitting between them. Germline loops: CDR1 MNHNY, CDR2 SVGAGI (reference sequence). CDR3 length: 11 amino acids. CDR3 in amino acids: CASSLENEQYF. The CDR3 region has the DNA TGTGCCAGCAGTCTGGAGAACGAGCAGTACTTC.

This clone was seen once. The chain recombines TRBV10-1 with TRBJ1-2; perhaps TRBD1 as D (5 bases). This CDR3 comprises 15 residues. V dropped 3 bases and J dropped 0 bases, with 11 bases sitting between them. Germline V lookup: CDR1 WNHNN, CDR2 SYGVQD (reference sequence). CDR3 nucleotide sequence: TGCGCCAGCAGTGATGGAAGGGGTCCTAACTATGGCTACACCTTC. Translated, it gives CASSDGRGPNYGYTF.